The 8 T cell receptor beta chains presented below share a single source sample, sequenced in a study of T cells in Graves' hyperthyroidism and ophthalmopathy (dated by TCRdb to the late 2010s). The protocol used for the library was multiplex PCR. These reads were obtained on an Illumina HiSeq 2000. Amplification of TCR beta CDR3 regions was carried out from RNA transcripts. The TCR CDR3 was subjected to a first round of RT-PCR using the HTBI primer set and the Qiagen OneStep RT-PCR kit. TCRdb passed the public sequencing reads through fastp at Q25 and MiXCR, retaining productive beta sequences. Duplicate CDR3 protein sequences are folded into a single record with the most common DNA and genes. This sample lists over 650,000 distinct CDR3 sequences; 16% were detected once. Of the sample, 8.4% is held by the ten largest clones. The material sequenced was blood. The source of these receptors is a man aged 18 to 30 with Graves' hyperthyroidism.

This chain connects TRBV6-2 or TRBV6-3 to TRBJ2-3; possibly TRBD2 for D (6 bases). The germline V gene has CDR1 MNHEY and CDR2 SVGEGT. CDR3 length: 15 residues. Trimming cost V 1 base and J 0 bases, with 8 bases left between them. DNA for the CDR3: TGTGCCAGCAGTTACTTTAGCGGCAGCACAGATACGCAGTATTTT. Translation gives CASSYFSGSTDTQYF.

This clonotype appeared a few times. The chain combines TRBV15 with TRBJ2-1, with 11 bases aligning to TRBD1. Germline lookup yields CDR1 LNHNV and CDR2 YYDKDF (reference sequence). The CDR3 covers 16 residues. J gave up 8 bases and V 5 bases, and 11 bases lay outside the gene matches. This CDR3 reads CATSGPGTGGIDEQFF. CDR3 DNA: TGTGCCACCAGCGGGCCTGGGACAGGGGGGATCGATGAGCAGTTCTTC.

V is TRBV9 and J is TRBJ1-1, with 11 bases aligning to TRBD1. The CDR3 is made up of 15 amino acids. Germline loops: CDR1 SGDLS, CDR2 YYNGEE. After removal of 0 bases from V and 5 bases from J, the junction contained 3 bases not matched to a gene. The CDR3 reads CASSVEDRGQTEAFF. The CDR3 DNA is TGTGCCAGCAGCGTAGAGGACAGGGGGCAGACTGAAGCTTTCTTT.

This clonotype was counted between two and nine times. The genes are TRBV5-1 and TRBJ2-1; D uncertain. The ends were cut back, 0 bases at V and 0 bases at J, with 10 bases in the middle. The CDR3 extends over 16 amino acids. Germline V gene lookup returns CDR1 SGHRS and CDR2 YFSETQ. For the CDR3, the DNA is TGCGCCAGCAGCTTGGACCCGTATAGCTCCTACAATGAGCAGTTCTTC. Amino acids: CASSLDPYSSYNEQFF. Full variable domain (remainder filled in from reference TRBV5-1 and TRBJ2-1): KAGVTQTPRYLIKTRGQQVTLSCSPISGHRSVSWYQQTPGQGLQFLFEYFSETQRNKGNFPGRFSGRQFSNSRSEMNVSTLELGDSALYLCASSLDPYSSYNEQFFGPGTRLTVL.

The chain's CDR3 is CASSLLRGTTDTQYF. The CDR3 nucleotides read TGTGCCAGCAGTTTATTAAGGGGGACTACAGATACGCAGTATTTT. The chain is built from TRBV27 and TRBJ2-3; D is perhaps TRBD1 or TRBD2 (6 bases each). Trimming removed 1 base at V and 3 bases at J, with 11 bases between. Germline V CDR1 and CDR2: MNHEY, SMNVEV (reference sequence). The CDR3 extends over 15 amino acids.

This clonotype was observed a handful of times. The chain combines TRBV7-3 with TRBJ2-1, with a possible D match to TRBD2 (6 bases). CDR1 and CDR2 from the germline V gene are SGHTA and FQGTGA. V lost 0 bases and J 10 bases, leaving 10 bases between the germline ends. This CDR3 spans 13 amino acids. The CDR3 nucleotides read TGTGCCAGCAGCTTAACTTGGCGGGAAGAGCAGTTCTTC. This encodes CASSLTWREEQFF.

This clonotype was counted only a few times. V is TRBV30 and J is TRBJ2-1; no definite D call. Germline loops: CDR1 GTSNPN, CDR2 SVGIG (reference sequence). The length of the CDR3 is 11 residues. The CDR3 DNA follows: TGTGCTCTAAAATCCTACAATGAGCAGTTCTTC. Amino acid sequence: CALKSYNEQFF.

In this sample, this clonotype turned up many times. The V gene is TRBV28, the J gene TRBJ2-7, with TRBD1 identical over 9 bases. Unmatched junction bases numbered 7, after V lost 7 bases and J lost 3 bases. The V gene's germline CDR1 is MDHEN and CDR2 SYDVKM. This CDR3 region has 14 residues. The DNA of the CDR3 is TGTGCCAGCATTCACCCGGGACAGGGCTACGAGCAGTACTTC. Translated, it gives CASIHPGQGYEQYF.